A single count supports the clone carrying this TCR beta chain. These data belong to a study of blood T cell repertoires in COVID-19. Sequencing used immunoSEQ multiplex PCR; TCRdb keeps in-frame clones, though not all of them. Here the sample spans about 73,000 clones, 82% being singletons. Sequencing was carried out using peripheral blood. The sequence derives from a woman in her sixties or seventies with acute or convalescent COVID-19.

The CDR3 loop reads CASSQDRGRDTEAFF. The CDR3 bases are TGTGCCAGCAGCCAAGACAGGGGGCGAGACACTGAAGCTTTCTTT. The chain carries TRBV3-1 (or the pseudogene TRBV3-2) and TRBJ1-1; TRBD1 aligns across 8 bases. V gave up 0 bases and J gave up 3 bases; unmatched junction bases: 3. The germline V gene encodes CDR1 LGHDT and CDR2 YNNKEL (reference sequence). The CDR3 consists of 15 residues.